The source of this T cell receptor beta chain is a study of post-analysis software for immune sequencing data. As for the study in general: The patients showed relapsing-remitting, secondary progressive and progressive-relapsing multiple sclerosis courses.

Trimming at V came to 0 bases and at J to 6 bases, leaving 6 bases not matched to a gene. Looked up from germline, CDR1 is SGDLS and CDR2 is YYNGEE. The CDR3 extends over 15 amino acids. Overall study results and limits: Comparison of patients with controls showed about 5 TRBV segments more frequent in patients, TRBV5-6, TRBV5-1 and TRBV20-1 among them. Significantly decreased normalized Chao1 diversity was recorded for multiple sclerosis patients relative to controls.

Concerning this clonotype: Its matching antigen is unknown.

Prepared TCR beta cDNA libraries contained unique molecular identifiers. A single record per CDR3 protein comes from TCRdb applying MiXCR to the PCR reads. The sample yields around 710,000 distinct CDR3 sequences, 35% to 55% seen once. This TCR derives from a girl aged 5-17 years with multiple sclerosis. The sequencing sample was made of blood. The V and J genes are TRBV9 and TRBJ2-3, with 8 bases aligning to TRBD2. The CDR3 DNA is TGTGCCAGCAGCGTAGGTGGCGGGAGGAGTGATACGCAGTATTTT. Residues: CASSVGGGRSDTQYF.